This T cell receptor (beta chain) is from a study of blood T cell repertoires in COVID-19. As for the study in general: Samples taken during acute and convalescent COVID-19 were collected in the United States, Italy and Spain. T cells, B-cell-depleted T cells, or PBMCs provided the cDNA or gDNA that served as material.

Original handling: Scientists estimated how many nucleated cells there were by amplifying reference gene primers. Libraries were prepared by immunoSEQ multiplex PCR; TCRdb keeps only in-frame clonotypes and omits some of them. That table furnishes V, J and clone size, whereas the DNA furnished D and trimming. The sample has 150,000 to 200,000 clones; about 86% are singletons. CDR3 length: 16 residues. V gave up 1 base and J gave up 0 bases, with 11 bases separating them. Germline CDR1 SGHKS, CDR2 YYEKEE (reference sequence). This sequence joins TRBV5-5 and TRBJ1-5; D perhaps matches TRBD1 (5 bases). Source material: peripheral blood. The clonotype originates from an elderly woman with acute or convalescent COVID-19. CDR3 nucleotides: TGTGCCAGCAGCTTGATGGGAGGGGATAGCAATCAGCCCCAGCATTTT. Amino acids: CASSLMGGDSNQPQHF.